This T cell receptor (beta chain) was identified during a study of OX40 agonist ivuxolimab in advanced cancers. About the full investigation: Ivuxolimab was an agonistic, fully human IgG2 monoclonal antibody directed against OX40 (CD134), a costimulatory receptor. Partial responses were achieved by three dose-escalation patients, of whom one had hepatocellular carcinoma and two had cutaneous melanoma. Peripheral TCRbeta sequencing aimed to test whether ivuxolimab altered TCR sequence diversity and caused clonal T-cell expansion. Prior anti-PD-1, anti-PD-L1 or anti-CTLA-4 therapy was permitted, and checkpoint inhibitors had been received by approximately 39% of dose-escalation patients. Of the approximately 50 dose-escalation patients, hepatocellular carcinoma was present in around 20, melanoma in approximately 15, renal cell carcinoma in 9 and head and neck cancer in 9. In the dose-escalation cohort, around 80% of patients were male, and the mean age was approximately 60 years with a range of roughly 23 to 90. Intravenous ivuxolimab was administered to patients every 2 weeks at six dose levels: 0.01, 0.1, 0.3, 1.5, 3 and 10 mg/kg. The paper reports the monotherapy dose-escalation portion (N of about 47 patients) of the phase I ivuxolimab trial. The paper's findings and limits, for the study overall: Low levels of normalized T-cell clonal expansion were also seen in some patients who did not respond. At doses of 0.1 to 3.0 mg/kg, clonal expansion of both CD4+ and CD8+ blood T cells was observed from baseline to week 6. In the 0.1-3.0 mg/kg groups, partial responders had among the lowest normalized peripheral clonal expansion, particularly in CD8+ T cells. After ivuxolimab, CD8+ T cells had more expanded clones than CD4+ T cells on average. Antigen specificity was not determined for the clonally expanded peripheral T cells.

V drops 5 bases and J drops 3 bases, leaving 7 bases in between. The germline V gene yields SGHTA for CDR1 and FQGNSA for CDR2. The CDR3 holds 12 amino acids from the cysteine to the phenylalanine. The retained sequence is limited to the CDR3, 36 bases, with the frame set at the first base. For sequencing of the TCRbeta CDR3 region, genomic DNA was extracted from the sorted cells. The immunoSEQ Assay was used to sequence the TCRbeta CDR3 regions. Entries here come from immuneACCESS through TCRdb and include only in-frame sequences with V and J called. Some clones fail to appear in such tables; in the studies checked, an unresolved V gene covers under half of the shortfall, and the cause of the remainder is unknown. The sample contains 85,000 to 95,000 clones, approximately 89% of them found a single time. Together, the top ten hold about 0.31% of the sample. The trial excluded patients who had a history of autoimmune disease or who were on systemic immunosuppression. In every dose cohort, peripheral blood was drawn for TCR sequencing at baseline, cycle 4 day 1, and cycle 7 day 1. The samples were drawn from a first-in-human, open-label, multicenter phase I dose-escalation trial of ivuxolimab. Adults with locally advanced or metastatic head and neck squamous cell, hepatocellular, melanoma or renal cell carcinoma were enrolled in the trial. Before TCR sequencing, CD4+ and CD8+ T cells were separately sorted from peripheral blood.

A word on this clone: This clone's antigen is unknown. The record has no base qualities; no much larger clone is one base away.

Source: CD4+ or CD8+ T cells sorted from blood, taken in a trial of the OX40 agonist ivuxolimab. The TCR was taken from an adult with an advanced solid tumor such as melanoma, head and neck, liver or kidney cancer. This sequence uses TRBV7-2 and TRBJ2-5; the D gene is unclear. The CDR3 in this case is CASSLRKETQYF. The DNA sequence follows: TGTGCCAGCAGCCTTCGAAAAGAGACCCAGTACTTC.